This T cell receptor (beta chain) is drawn from a study of beta chain features in type 1 diabetes. Regarding the study as a whole: TCRB CDR3 length was moderately but significantly reduced in all four CD4+ subsets of Type 1 diabetes patients.

Germline V gene lookup returns CDR1 SQVTM and CDR2 ANQGSEA. The CDR3 contains 14 residues. The ends were cut back, 7 bases at V and 0 bases at J, with 13 bases in the middle. Every bit of the isolated RNA underwent reverse transcription, so sequencing read expressed TCRB transcripts. The assay was immunoSEQ multiplex PCR, and TCRdb's table has in-frame clones only and misses some. The sample lists under 300,000 clones; roughly a tenth were seen once. This clone has a handful of counts. No antigen is known for it. The sample comprised naive CD4+ T cells from blood. This rearrangement joins TRBV29-1 to TRBJ2-1; the D is unclear. The source of this sequence is a man aged 30-40 years with type 1 diabetes. The CDR3 spells CSAIPISSYNEQFF. For the CDR3, the DNA is TGCAGCGCAATACCTATTAGCTCCTACAATGAGCAGTTCTTC.